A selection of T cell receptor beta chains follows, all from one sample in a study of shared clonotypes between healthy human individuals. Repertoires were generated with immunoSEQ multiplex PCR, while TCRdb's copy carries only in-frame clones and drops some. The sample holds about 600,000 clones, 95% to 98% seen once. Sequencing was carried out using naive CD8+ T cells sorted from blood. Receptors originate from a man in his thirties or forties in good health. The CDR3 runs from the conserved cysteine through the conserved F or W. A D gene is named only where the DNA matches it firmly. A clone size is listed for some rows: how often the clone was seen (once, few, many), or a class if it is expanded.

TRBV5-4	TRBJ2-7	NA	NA	CASSLVAAGGEQYF	TGTGCCAGCAGCTTGGTGGCGGCGGGCGGCGAGCAGTACTTC
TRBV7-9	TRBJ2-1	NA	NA	CALEAGYYNEQFF	TGTGCTCTCGAGGCAGGCTACTACAATGAGCAGTTCTTC
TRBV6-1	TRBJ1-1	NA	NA	CASSESEQQDTEAFF	TGTGCCAGCAGTGAATCGGAACAGCAGGACACTGAAGCTTTCTTT
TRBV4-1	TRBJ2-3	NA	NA	CASSQGSRPSTDTQYF	TGCGCCAGCAGCCAAGGGTCCAGACCTAGCACAGATACGCAGTATTTT
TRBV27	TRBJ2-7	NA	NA	CASLGPGRDTGTYEQYF	TGTGCCAGCCTGGGGCCAGGACGGGACACGGGAACCTACGAGCAGTACTTC
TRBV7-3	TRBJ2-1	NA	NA	CASSSPDGVREQFF	TGTGCCAGCAGCTCCCCCGACGGGGTCCGGGAGCAGTTCTTC
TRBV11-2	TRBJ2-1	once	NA	CASSLGGSGLEDEQFF	TGTGCCAGCAGCTTAGGGGGGAGCGGTCTGGAGGATGAGCAGTTCTTC
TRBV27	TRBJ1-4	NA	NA	CASSLSRGGQEKLFF	TGTGCCAGCAGTTTATCGCGGGGGGGCCAAGAAAAACTGTTTTTT
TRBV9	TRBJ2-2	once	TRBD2	CASSLRAGGWNTGELFF	TGTGCCAGCAGCCTCAGGGCGGGGGGCTGGAACACCGGGGAGCTGTTTTTT
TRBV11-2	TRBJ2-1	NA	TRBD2	CASSPPTSGISNEQFF	TGTGCCAGCAGCCCACCGACTAGCGGTATTTCCAATGAGCAGTTCTTC
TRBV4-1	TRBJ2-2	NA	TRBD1	CASSLTVDRAGGELFF	TGCGCCAGCAGCCTCACGGTGGACAGGGCGGGCGGGGAGCTGTTTTTT
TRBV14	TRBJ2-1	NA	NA	CASSPGGRNEQFF	TGTGCCAGCAGCCCCGGAGGGAGAAATGAGCAGTTCTTC
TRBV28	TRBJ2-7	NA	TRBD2	CASSLIRTSGTPRESSYEQYF	TGTGCCAGCAGCCTCATCCGGACTAGCGGGACGCCCCGGGAAAGCTCCTACGAGCAGTACTTC
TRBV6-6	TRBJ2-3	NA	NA	CASSPGSALPADTQYF	TGTGCCAGCAGTCCTGGGTCAGCCCTACCGGCAGATACGCAGTATTTT
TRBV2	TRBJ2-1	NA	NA	CASSLSGTEGFGEQFF	TGTGCCAGCAGCCTGTCCGGGACGGAGGGATTCGGTGAGCAGTTCTTC
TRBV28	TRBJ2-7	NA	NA	CASRTERVGYEQYF	TGTGCCAGCAGAACGGAACGGGTCGGGTACGAGCAGTACTTC
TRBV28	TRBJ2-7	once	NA	CASSPGGSYEQYF	TGTGCCAGCAGCCCCGGAGGGTCCTACGAGCAGTACTTC
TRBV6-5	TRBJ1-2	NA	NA	CATRDHYGYTF	TGTGCCACGAGGGATCACTATGGCTACACCTTC
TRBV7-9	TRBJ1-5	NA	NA	CASSLGEGYNQPQHF	TGTGCCAGCAGCTTAGGTGAGGGGTACAATCAGCCCCAGCATTTT
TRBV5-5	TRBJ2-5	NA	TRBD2	CASSPRLAGETQYF	TGTGCCAGCAGCCCCCGACTAGCGGGGGAGACCCAGTACTTC
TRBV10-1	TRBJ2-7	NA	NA	CASSLGHGAHEQYF	TGCGCCAGCAGCCTCGGGCATGGAGCCCACGAGCAGTACTTC
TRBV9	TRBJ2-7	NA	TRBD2	CASSVEDSGSYEQYF	TGTGCCAGCAGCGTAGAGGATAGCGGGTCCTACGAGCAGTACTTC
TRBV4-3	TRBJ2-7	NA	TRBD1	CASSPRTGAYEQYF	TGCGCCAGCAGCCCGCGGACAGGGGCCTACGAGCAGTACTTC
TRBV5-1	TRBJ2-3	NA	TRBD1	CASSYGDRGLGTDTQYF	TGCGCCAGCAGCTATGGTGACAGGGGGCTCGGCACAGATACGCAGTATTTT
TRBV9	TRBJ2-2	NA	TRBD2	CASSVEGLAGGPAGELFF	TGTGCCAGCAGCGTAGAGGGACTAGCGGGAGGGCCGGCCGGGGAGCTGTTTTTT
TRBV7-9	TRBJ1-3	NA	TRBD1	CASRGGSGDSSGNTIYF	TGTGCCAGCAGGGGAGGGTCGGGGGACAGCTCTGGAAACACCATATATTTT
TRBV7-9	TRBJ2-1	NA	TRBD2	CASSPTSGDSYNEQFF	TGTGCCAGCAGCCCCACAAGCGGGGACTCCTACAATGAGCAGTTCTTC
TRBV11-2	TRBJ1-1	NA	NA	CASSSWGNPDTEAFF	TGTGCCAGCAGCTCGTGGGGCAACCCCGACACTGAAGCTTTCTTT
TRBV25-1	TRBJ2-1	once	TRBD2	CASSGAGGEFF	TGTGCCAGCAGTGGAGCGGGAGGGGAGTTCTTC
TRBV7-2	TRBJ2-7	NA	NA	CASSSSGSYEQYF	TGTGCCAGCAGCTCTTCAGGCTCCTACGAGCAGTACTTC
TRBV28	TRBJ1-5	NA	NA	CASSYLNSNQPQHF	TGTGCCAGCAGTTATCTAAATAGCAATCAGCCCCAGCATTTT
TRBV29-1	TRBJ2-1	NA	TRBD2	CSVESGTLGLSSYNEQFF	TGCAGCGTTGAAAGCGGGACCCTGGGCTTGAGCTCCTACAATGAGCAGTTCTTC
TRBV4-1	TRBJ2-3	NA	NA	CASSQVVGRVYTDTQYF	TGCGCCAGCAGCCAAGTTGTGGGGCGGGTCTACACAGATACGCAGTATTTT
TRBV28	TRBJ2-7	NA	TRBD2	CASTPGLAGVEQYF	TGTGCCAGCACCCCGGGACTAGCGGGAGTCGAGCAGTACTTC
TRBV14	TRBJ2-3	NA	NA	CASSQDISGFYGVRDTQYF	TGTGCCAGCAGCCAAGACATTTCAGGGTTTTATGGGGTACGAGATACGCAGTATTTT
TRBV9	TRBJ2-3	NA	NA	CASSVGVDTQYF	TGTGCCAGCAGCGTAGGAGTGGATACGCAGTATTTT
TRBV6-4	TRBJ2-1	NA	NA	CASSVTGEARNEQFF	TGTGCCAGCAGTGTGACGGGAGAGGCGCGCAATGAGCAGTTCTTC
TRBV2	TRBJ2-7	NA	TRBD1	CASLGTGGYEQYF	TGTGCCAGTCTTGGGACAGGGGGTTACGAGCAGTACTTC
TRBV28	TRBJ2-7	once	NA	CASSFKRPYEQYF	TGTGCCAGCAGTTTTAAGCGGCCCTACGAGCAGTACTTC
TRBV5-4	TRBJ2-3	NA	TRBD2	CASSLEILTSGPTDTQYF	TGTGCCAGCAGCTTGGAGATCCTGACTAGCGGTCCCACAGATACGCAGTATTTT
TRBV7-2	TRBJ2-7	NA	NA	CASSPGTITYEQYF	TGTGCCAGCAGCCCTGGGACGATCACTTACGAGCAGTACTTC
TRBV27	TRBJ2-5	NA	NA	CASSEVGAQETQYF	TGTGCCAGCAGTGAGGTGGGGGCCCAAGAGACCCAGTACTTC
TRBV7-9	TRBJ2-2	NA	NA	CASSLPVGTGELFF	TGTGCCAGCAGCCTTCCTGTGGGGACCGGGGAGCTGTTTTTT
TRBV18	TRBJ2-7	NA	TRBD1	CASSPTRQGHNEQYF	TGTGCCAGCTCACCAACTCGACAGGGACACAACGAGCAGTACTTC